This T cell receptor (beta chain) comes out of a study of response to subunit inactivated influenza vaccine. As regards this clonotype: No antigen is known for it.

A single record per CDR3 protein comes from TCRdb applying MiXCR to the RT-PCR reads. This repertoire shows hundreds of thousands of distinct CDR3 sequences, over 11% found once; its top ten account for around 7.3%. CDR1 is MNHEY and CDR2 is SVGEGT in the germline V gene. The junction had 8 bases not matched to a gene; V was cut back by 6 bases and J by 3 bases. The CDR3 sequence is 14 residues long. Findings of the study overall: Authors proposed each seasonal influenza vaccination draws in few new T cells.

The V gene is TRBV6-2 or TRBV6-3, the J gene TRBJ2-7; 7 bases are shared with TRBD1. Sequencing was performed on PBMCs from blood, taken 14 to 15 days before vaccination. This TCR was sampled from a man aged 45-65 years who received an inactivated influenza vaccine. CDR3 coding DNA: TGTGCCAGCAGCGACCCCGGGACAGTCTACGAGCAGTACTTC. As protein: CASSDPGTVYEQYF.